This TCR beta chain was observed in a study of low-dose radiotherapy and immunotherapy resistance in tumors. Background on the study: For Cohort 1, fractions of 0.5 Gy were given every 2 weeks, reaching 6.5 Gy overall. Patients received cyclophosphamide 200 mg/m2 intravenously every two weeks, the day before radiation-immunotherapy. Cohort 2's total reached 13 Gy over 26 weeks, at 1 Gy per fraction every two weeks.

cDNA synthesis used a TRAV/TRBV-specific primer set for both chains. The TCRs were subjected to amplification over around 19 PCR cycles employing a constant-region primer in conjunction with a V-primer adapter. TCRdb redid the calling of the reads with MiXCR, one entry per CDR3 protein. This table holds under 90,000 distinct CDR3 sequences, roughly a sixth found once. The CDR3 extends over 16 amino acids. V shed 4 bases, J shed 7 bases, and the junction held 7 bases outside the gene matches. CDR1 and CDR2 (germline): KGHDR, SFDVKD. As to time point: before trial treatment. All eligible patients presented with advanced solid tumors that contained no tumor-infiltrating lymphocytes.

Sequences were derived from PBMCs, sampled before treatment. The TCR sequence derives from a male donor with prostate cancer. The gene calls are TRBV24-1 and TRBJ2-2; 11 nucleotides agree with TRBD1. The CDR3 loop is CATSEEDRGRGGELFF. In DNA form, the CDR3 reads TGTGCCACCAGTGAAGAGGACAGGGGGCGCGGCGGGGAGCTGTTTTTT.